This T cell receptor (beta chain) is from a study of blood T cell repertoires in acute mononucleosis (dated by TCRdb to 2018 to 2021). Background on the whole study: Acute-phase samples, which represented the primary response, were collected within 2 weeks of symptom onset. In the acute phase, YVL-BR-specific cells accounted for a mean of approximately 2.1% of blood CD8 T cells, and GLC-BM-specific cells for a mean of about 1%. The mean blood EBV load was around 4 log10 genome copies per million B cells in acute infection and under 3 at convalescence.

For TCR profiling, total RNA from no fewer than 8,500 sorted tetramer+ CD8 T cells was reverse transcribed into cDNA. CDR3 regions were amplified by PCR with primers annealing to V and J regions, adding unique molecular identifiers to track templates. Profiling of the TCRalpha and TCRbeta chains was done on the immunoSEQ platform, including the sequencing and error-correction standards of that platform. From the authors' description of their analysis: Clonal copy numbers were corrected for sequencing and PCR errors, and IMGT conventions were followed to define CDR3s. Analysis was limited to productive rearrangements and used immunoSEQ Analyzer versions 2.0 and 3.0, and gene-pairing frequencies were further processed in Microsoft Excel. Circos plots were used to display V-J pairings, and MEME together with a custom motifSearch program was used to find CDR3 motifs. The probability of generation of TCR sequences was calculated using the OLGA algorithm. Clonotypes seen at both visits were called persistent; those seen only acutely were nonpersistent; those seen only at convalescence were de novo. A public TCR was defined as an amino acid clonotype used by more than one donor. What TCRdb holds here is the immuneACCESS table cut down to in-frame rearrangements. Part of the clones is not present; checked against another copy, under half of the missing clones reflect an unresolved V gene, and the others are unexplained. V and J calls plus clone size are reproduced from that table; the DNA served to infer D and trimming. This sample holds some 2,200 clones; 25% to 35% were observed only once. In total, the top ten clones hold 40% to 45% of the sample.

Unmatched junction bases come to 9, with V trimmed by 2 bases and J by 5 bases. Reading the germline V gene gives CDR1 MRHNA and CDR2 SNTAGT. The CDR3 numbers 15 residues from cysteine through phenylalanine. Kept here is only the CDR3 DNA, which spans 45 bases and is read in frame from base 1. Remarks on this clone: Qualities for individual bases were not recorded, and no much larger clone is one base off.

Findings and caveats that apply to the study as a whole: Only about 9.7% of unique acute clonotypes persisted into convalescence, yet these made up most of the response; new diverse de novo clonotypes seemingly replaced the rest. The low acute-to-convalescent clonotype overlap might be partly explained by sampling error, because only a fraction of each donor's blood was analyzed. Only a few donors were included in the cohort, so group averages were based on very few individuals. In TCR repertoire selection for BRLF1 (YVL-BR), TCRalpha CDR3 motifs had a dominant role, while TCRbeta had a minimal role.

The label giving this sample's time point can be read as: acute infectious mononucleosis, at clinical presentation within 2 weeks of symptom onset (visit 1). Over the course of primary infection, this study followed CD8 T cell responses against two immunodominant EBV epitopes, BRLF1 109 (YVL-BR) and BMLF1 280 (GLC-BM). Primary EBV infection was indicated by a positive serum heterophile antibody test and EBV viral capsid antigen-specific IgM. Magnetic positive selection (MACS) was first used to enrich total CD8 T cells from PBMCs. A FACSAria III was used to sort live CD3+ CD8+ tetramer+ cells to over 95% purity. A PE-conjugated tetramer loaded with the BRLF1 109-117 peptide was used to sort the cells. After tetramer sorting, TCR repertoires of EBV epitope-specific CD8 T cells were deep-sequenced directly ex vivo at acute infection and at convalescence. The donors were three individuals between about 18 and 29 years old who had clinical acute infectious mononucleosis along with laboratory evidence of primary EBV infection. Heparinized peripheral blood was collected once when donors presented clinically with mononucleosis symptoms and a second time roughly 6 months afterward. PBMCs were isolated by Ficoll-Paque density gradient centrifugation.

The receptor comes from a woman younger than 35 with infectious mononucleosis caused by EBV. The chain is assembled from TRBV6-4 and TRBJ2-7, with 7 bases aligning to TRBD1. The source material was EBV YVL epitope tetramer+ CD8+ T cells sorted from PBMCs, sampled during acute infectious mononucleosis. The cell subset or site label for this specimen denotes: CD8 T cells binding a tetramer with EBV BRLF1 109-117 peptide (YVL-BR). The CDR3 amino acid sequence is: CASSDGTVLLNEQYF. The DNA reads as follows: TGTGCCAGCAGTGACGGGACAGTCTTGCTGAACGAGCAGTACTTC.